These T cell receptor beta chains were read from a single sample in a study of T cells in Graves' hyperthyroidism and ophthalmopathy. One entry per CDR3 protein, called by TCRdb with MiXCR from the multiplex PCR reads. Among roughly 100,000 distinct CDR3 sequences, approximately 56% were seen once, and the ten largest hold 25% to 30%. The source material was blood. The receptors were sampled from a woman in her 40s with Graves' hyperthyroidism. Both conserved end residues are part of each CDR3. Fields, in order: D gene, V gene, CDR3 protein. D genes are given only for firm matches.

d_call: TRBD1; v_call: TRBV7-2; cdr3_aa: CASSGQGGTEAFF
d_call: NA; v_call: TRBV7-2; cdr3_aa: CASSGPDFPDRDSTQYF
d_call: NA; v_call: TRBV2; cdr3_aa: CASRVRASYEQYF
d_call: NA; v_call: TRBV7-9; cdr3_aa: CASSRGEKLFF
d_call: TRBD1; v_call: TRBV30; cdr3_aa: CAWADRGNQPQHF
d_call: NA; v_call: TRBV6-5; cdr3_aa: CASSAVRAGELFF
d_call: NA; v_call: TRBV7-2; cdr3_aa: CASSFYICSARKDLAETYEQYF
d_call: TRBD1; v_call: TRBV15; cdr3_aa: CATSRHLSGDRGYLGYTF
d_call: NA; v_call: TRBV2; cdr3_aa: CASRAGTTNTEAFF
d_call: TRBD2; v_call: TRBV29-1; cdr3_aa: CSVAGGVGETQYF